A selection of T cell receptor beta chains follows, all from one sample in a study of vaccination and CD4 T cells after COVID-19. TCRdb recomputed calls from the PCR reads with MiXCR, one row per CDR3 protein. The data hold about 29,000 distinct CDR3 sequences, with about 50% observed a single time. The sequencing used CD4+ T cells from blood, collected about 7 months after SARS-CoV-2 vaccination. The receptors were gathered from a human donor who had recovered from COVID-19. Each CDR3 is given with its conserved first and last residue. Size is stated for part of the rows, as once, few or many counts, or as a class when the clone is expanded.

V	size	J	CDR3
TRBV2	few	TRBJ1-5	CASSERGLQPQHF
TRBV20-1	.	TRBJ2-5	CSARAAPQETQYF
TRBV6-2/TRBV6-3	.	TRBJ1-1	CASRITWRDRNTEAFF
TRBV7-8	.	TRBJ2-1	CASSLETSYNEQFF
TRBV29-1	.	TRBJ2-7	CSVVGSSYEQYF
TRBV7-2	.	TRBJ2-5	CASSLGVVTKAETQYF
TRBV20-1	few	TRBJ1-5	CSALTANQPQHF
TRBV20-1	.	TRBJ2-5	CSAPGQVETQYF
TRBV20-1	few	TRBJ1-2	CSARLTYGYTF
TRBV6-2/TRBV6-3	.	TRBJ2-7	CASSNPLGRGLWEQYF
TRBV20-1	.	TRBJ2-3	CSARVPRGASTDTQYF
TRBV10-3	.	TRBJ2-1	CAISEGLALSQIYNEQFF
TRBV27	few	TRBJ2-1	CASTPFGTGNGNEQFF
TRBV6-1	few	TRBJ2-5	CASLRRQTQETQYF
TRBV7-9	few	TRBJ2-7	CASSKTGGASYEQYF
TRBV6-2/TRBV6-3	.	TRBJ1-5	CASSYGPGSQPQHF
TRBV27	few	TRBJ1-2	CASSFGGGHGYTF
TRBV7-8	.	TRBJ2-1	CASSQRSSYNEQFF
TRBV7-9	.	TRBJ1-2	CASSLQNTYGYTF
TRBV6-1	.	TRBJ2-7	CASSPAYRAPAYEQYF
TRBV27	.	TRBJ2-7	CASTRRAGLAGPYEQYF
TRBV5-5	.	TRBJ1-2	CASSFGRVISGYTF
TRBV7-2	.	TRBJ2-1	CASSLKSNAYNEQFF
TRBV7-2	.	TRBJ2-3	CASSLYGLLSTDTQYF
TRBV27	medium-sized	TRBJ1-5	CASSPPNQPQHF
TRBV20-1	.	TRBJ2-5	CSAPTRAQETQYF
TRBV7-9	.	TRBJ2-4	CASSLARPGAKNIQYF
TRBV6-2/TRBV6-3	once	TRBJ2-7	CASKTGLAGPYEQYF
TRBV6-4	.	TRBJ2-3	CASSVETSGQDTQYF
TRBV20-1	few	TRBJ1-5	CSVTRGNQPQHF
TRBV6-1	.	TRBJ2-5	CASSVEGTTQYF
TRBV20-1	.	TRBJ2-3	CSARVAGSTDTQYF
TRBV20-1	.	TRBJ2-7	CSALGSGSYEQYF
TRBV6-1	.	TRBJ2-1	CASSLRDRGLEQFF
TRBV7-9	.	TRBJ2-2	CASSLLSSGRGNTGELFF
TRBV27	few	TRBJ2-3	CASSVSGRYDTQYF
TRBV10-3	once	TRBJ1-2	CAISELQGAHLYGYTF
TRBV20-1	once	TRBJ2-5	CSATPSEGGWETQYF
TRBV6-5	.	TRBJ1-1	CASSYYGTGLDTEAFF
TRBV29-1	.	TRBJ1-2	CSVESNYGYTF
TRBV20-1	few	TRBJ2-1	CSAPVAPVYEQSF